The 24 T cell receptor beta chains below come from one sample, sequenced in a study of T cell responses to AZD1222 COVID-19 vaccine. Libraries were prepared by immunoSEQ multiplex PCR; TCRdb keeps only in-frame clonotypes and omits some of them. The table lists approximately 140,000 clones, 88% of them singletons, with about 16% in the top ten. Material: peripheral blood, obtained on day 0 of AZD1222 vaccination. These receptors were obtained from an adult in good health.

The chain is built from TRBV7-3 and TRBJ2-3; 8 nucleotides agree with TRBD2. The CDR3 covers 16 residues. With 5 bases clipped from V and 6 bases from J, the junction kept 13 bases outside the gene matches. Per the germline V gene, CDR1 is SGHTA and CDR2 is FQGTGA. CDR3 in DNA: TGTGCCAGCAGCCCCCTGGGACTAGGAGTCTCGGATACGCAGTATTTT. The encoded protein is CASSPLGLGVSDTQYF.

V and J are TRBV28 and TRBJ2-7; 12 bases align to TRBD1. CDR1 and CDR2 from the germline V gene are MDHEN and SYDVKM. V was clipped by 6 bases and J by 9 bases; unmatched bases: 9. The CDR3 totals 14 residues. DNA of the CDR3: TGTGCCAGCAGCCAGGGACAGGGGGCGCGGATGCAGTACTTC. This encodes CASSQGQGARMQYF.

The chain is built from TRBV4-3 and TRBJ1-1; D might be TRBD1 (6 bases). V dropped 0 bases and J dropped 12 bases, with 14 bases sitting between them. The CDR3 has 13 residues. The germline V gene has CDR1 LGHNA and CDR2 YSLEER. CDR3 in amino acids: CASSQDLAGETFF. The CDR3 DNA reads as TGCGCCAGCAGCCAAGATCTGGCAGGGGAGACTTTCTTT.

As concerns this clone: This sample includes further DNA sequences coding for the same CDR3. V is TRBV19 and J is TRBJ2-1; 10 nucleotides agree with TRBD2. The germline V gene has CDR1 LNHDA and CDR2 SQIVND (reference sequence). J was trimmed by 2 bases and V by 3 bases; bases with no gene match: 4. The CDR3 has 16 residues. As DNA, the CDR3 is TGTGCCAGTAGTATCAGCGGGGGGGCACCCTACAATGAGCAGTTCTTC. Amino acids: CASSISGGAPYNEQFF. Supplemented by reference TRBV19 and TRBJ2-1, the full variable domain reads DGGITQSPKYLFRKEGQNVTLSCEQNLNHDAMYWYRQDPGQGLRLIYYSQIVNDFQKGDIAEGYSVSREKKESFPLTVTSAQKNPTAFYLCASSISGGAPYNEQFFGPGTRLTVL.

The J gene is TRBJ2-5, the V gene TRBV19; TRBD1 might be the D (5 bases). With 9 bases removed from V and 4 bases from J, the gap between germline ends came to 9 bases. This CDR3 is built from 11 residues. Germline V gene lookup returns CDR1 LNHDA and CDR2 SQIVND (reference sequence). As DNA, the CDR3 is TGTGCCAGCAGGGAACGAGAGACCCAGTACTTC. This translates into CASRERETQYF.

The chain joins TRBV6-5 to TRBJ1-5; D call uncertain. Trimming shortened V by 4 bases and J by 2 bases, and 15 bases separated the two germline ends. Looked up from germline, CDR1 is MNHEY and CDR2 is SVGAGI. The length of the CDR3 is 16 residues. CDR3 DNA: TGTGCCAGCAGTTCACATTCTAGCCTAGGCAATCAGCCCCAGCATTTT. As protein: CASSSHSSLGNQPQHF.

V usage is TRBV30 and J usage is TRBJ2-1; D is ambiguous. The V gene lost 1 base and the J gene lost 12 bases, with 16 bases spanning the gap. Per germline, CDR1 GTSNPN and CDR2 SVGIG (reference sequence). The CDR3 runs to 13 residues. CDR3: CAWSGTLTAGQFF. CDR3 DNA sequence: TGTGCCTGGAGTGGTACGCTTACGGCCGGGCAGTTCTTC.

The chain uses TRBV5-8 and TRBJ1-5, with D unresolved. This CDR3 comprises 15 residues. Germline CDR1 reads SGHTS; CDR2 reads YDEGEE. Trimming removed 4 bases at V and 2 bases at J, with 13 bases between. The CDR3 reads CASSPERDGNQPQHF. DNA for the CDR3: TGTGCCAGCAGCCCTGAAAGAGATGGCAATCAGCCCCAGCATTTT.

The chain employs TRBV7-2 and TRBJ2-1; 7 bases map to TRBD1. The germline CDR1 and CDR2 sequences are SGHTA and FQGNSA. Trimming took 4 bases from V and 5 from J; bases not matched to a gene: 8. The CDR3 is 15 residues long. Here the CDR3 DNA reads TGTGCCAGCAGCTCGGTAAGGGGACAGAACAATGAGCAGTTCTTC. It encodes CASSSVRGQNNEQFF.

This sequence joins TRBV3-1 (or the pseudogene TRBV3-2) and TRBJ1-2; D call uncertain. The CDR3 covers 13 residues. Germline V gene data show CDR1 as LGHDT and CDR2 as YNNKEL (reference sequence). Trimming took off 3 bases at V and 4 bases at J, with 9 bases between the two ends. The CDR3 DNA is TGTGCCAGCAGCCAGAGCGCGACCTATGGCTACACCTTC. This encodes CASSQSATYGYTF.

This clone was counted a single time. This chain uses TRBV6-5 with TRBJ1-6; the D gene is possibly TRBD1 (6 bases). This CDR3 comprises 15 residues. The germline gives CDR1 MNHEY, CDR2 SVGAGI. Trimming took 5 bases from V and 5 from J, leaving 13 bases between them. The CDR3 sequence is CASSTSGANNSPLHF. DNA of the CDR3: TGTGCCAGCAGTACATCAGGGGCGAATAATTCACCCCTCCACTTT.

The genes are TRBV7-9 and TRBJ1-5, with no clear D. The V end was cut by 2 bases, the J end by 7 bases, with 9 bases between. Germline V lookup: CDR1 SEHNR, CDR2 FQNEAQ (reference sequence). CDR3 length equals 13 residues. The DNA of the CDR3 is TGTGCCAGCAGCTTATCGGGGTTGCAGCCCCAGCATTTT. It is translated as CASSLSGLQPQHF.

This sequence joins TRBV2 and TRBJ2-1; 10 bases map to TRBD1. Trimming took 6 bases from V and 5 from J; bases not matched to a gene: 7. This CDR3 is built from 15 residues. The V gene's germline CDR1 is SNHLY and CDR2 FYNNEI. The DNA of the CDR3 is TGTGCCAGCAGGGTGACAGGGGGCGGTCACAATGAGCAGTTCTTC. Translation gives CASRVTGGGHNEQFF.

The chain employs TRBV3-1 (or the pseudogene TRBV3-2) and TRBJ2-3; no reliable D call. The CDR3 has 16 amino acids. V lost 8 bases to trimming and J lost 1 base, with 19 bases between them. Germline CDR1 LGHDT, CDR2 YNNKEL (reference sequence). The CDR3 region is CASGDRVIVGTDTQYF. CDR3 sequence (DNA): TGTGCCAGCGGAGATAGGGTGATAGTTGGCACAGATACGCAGTATTTT.

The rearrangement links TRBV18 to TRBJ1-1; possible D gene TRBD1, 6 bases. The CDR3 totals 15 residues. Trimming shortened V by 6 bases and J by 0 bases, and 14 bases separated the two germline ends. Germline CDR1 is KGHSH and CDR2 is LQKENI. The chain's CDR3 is CASSRRTEMNTEAFF. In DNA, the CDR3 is TGTGCCAGCTCCCGGCGGACAGAGATGAACACTGAAGCTTTCTTT. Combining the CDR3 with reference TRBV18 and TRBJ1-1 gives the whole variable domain NAGVMQNPRHLVRRRGQEARLRCSPMKGHSHVYWYRQLPEEGLKFMVYLQKENIIDESGMPKERFSAEFPKEGPSILRIQQVVRGDSAAYFCASSRRTEMNTEAFFGQGTRLTVV.

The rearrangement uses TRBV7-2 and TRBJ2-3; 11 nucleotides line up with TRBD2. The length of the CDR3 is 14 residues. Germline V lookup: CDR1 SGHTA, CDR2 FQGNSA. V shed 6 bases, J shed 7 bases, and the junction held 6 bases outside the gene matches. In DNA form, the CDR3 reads TGTGCCAGCAGTCGTAGCGGGGGGGCAAATACGCAGTATTTT. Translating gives CASSRSGGANTQYF.

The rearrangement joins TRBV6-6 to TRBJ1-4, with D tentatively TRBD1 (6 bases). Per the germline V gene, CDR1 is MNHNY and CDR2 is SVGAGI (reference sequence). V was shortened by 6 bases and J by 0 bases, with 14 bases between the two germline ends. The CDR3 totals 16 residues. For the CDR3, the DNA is TGTGCCAGCAGGTCAGGGAGGGGGGCAACTAATGAAAAACTGTTTTTT. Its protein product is CASRSGRGATNEKLFF.

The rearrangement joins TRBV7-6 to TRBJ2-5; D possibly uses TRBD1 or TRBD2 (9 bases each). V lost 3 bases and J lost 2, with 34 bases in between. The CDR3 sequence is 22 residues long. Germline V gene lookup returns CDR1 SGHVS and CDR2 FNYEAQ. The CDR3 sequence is CASSLGPPGTGLASGEQETQYF. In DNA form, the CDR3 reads TGTGCCAGCAGCTTGGGCCCACCCGGGACAGGGCTTGCTAGCGGGGAGCAAGAGACCCAGTACTTC.

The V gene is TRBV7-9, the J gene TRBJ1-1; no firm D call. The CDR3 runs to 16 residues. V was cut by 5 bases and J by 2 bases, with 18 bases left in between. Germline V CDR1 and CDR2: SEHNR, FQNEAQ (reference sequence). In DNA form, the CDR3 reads TGTGCCAGCAGCCCCCTGGGTGAAGGGTTAAACACTGAAGCTTTCTTT. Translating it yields CASSPLGEGLNTEAFF.

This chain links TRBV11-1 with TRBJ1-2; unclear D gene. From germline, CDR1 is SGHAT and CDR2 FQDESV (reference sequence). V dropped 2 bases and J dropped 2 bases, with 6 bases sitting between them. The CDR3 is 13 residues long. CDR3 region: CASSLHSNYGYTF. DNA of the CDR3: TGTGCCAGCAGCTTACACAGCAACTATGGCTACACCTTC.

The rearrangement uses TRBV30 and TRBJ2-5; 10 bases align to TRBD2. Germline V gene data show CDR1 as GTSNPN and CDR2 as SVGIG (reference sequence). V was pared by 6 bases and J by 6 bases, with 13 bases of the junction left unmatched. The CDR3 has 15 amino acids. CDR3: CACNQPGTSVQTQYF. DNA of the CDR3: TGTGCCTGTAATCAACCCGGGACTAGCGTTCAGACCCAGTACTTC.

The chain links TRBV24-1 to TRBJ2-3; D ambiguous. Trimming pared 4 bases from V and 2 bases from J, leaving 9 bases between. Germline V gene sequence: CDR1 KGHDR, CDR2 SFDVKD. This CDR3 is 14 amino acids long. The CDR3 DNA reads TGTGCCACCAGTGACCCCGATACCACAGATACGCAGTATTTT. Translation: CATSDPDTTDTQYF.

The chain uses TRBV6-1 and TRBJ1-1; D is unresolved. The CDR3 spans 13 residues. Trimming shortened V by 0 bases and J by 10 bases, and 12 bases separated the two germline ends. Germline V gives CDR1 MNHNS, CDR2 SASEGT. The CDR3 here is CASSEAFRVGAFF. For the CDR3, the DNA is TGTGCCAGCAGTGAAGCGTTTAGGGTAGGAGCTTTCTTT.

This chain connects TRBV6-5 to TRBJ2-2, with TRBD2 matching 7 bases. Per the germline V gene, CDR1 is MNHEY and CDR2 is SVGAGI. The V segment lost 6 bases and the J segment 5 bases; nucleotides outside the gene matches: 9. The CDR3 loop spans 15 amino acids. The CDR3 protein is CASSGARGVTGELFF. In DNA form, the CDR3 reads TGTGCCAGCAGCGGGGCTCGGGGGGTGACCGGGGAGCTGTTTTTT.